Each of the 28 T cell receptor beta chains below was sequenced from the same sample in a study of OX40 agonist ivuxolimab in advanced cancers. Libraries were prepared by immunoSEQ multiplex PCR; TCRdb keeps only in-frame clonotypes and omits some of them. The sample shows tens of thousands of clones, approximately 89% of them seen only once. Sequenced here: CD4+ or CD8+ T cells sorted from blood, sampled in a trial of the OX40 agonist ivuxolimab. The receptors stem from an adult with an advanced solid tumor such as melanoma, head and neck, liver or kidney cancer.

This clone has just one count. This chain joins TRBV7-9 and TRBJ1-4; D unclear. CDR1 is SEHNR, CDR2 FQNEAQ, per germline (reference sequence). This CDR3 contains 14 residues. V lost 3 bases and J lost 6, with 11 bases in between. CDR3 region: CASSFGLGDEKLFF. For the CDR3, the DNA is TGTGCCAGCAGCTTTGGACTCGGGGATGAAAAACTGTTTTTT.

This clone was recorded a few times. The V call is TRBV11-1, the J call TRBJ2-1; the match to TRBD2 covers 7 bases. The CDR3 is 16 amino acids. The ends lost 5 bases at V and 3 bases at J; junction bases unmatched: 10. Per germline, CDR1 SGHAT and CDR2 FQDESV (reference sequence). CDR3 coding DNA: TGTGCCAGCAGCAAGAGTGGGACTAACAACTACAATGAGCAGTTCTTC. Protein sequence: CASSKSGTNNYNEQFF.

As regards this clone: Other nucleotide sequences from this sample produce the same CDR3. The chain is built from TRBV27 and TRBJ2-5; 7 nucleotides agree with TRBD2. V was pared by 1 base and J by 1 base, with 0 bases of the junction left unmatched. Germline CDR1 reads MNHEY; CDR2 reads SMNVEV (reference sequence). The CDR3 has 14 amino acids. The DNA of the CDR3 is TGTGCCAGCAGTTTATGGGGGGGCCAAGAGACCCAGTACTTC. Translating gives CASSLWGGQETQYF.

This chain connects TRBV10-3 to TRBJ2-3; 11 nucleotides match TRBD1. The germline V gene has CDR1 ENHRY and CDR2 SYGVKD. V was pared by 2 bases and J by 1 base, with 8 bases of the junction left unmatched. This CDR3 has 18 residues. The DNA for the CDR3 is TGTGCCATCAGTGAGACCACATGGACAGGGGGCGGCACAGATACGCAGTATTTT. It specifies CAISETTWTGGGTDTQYF.

CDR3 sequence (DNA): TGTGCCAGTAGGCAAATAGGGTCCTACGAGCAGTACTTC. Its translation: CASRQIGSYEQYF. V usage is TRBV19 and J usage is TRBJ2-7; D is unresolved. Trimming left V 6 bases short and J 1 base short, with 10 bases between. The CDR3 covers 13 residues. CDR1 and CDR2 (germline): LNHDA, SQIVND (reference sequence).

The CDR3 nucleotides read TGTGCCAGCAGCTTCGCGACAGGGGACTTTGGGACTGAAGCTTTCTTT. This codes for CASSFATGDFGTEAFF. This rearrangement joins TRBV5-4 to TRBJ1-1; 8 nucleotides line up with TRBD1. Germline CDR1 is SGHNT and CDR2 is YYREEE (reference sequence). After removal of 2 bases from V and 5 bases from J, the junction contained 11 bases not matched to a gene. The CDR3 sequence is 16 residues long.

In its sample, this clone was seen once. CDR3 region: CASSLTLTSGEGNEQFF. CDR3 nucleotide sequence: TGCGCCAGCAGCTTGACCTTGACTAGCGGGGAAGGGAATGAGCAGTTCTTC. This sequence joins TRBV5-1 and TRBJ2-1; the match to TRBD2 covers 11 bases. The CDR3 spans 17 residues. Trimming removed 1 base from V and 7 bases from J; junction bases left unmatched: 10. The V gene's germline CDR1 is SGHRS and CDR2 YFSETQ.

The V gene is TRBV5-4, the J gene TRBJ2-7; D may match TRBD1 or TRBD2 (7 bases each). The CDR3 is 16 residues long. Trimming pared 2 bases from V and 5 bases from J, leaving 20 bases between. The V gene's germline CDR1 is SGHNT and CDR2 YYREEE (reference sequence). The CDR3 region has the DNA TGTGCCAGCAGCTTTCGTAGGCAGGGGGGGATTAACGAGCAGTACTTC. It yields the protein CASSFRRQGGINEQYF.

This CDR3 is CASSIKGGATEAFF. CDR3 bases: TGTGCCAGTAGTATTAAAGGGGGGGCCACTGAAGCTTTCTTT. The chain has TRBV19 and TRBJ1-1, with D perhaps TRBD1 (6 bases). Germline CDR1 and CDR2: LNHDA and SQIVND (reference sequence). CDR3 length equals 14 residues. V was clipped by 3 bases and J by 4 bases, with 12 bases between them.

V and J are TRBV18 and TRBJ2-1, with a tentative D call TRBD1 (6 bases). Germline CDR1 is KGHSH and CDR2 is LQKENI. This CDR3 is 15 amino acids long. Trimming stripped 6 bases from V and 7 bases from J, with 19 bases between. The CDR3 here is CASSRGSGESNEQFF. The CDR3 coding sequence is TGTGCCAGCTCCAGGGGATCTGGGGAAAGTAATGAGCAGTTCTTC.

V usage is TRBV7-9 and J usage is TRBJ2-7, with TRBD2 matching 8 bases. Trimming cost V 0 bases and J 0 bases; bases outside gene matches: 4. The CDR3 is 16 amino acids. Germline-derived CDR1 and CDR2 are SEHNR and FQNEAQ (reference sequence). CDR3 loop: CASSLALAGNSYEQYF. The CDR3 region has the DNA TGTGCCAGCAGCTTAGCGTTAGCGGGGAACTCCTACGAGCAGTACTTC.

The V and J genes are TRBV9 and TRBJ2-3, with 10 bases identical to TRBD1. Per the germline V gene, CDR1 is SGDLS and CDR2 is YYNGEE. CDR3 size: 20 residues. Losses at the gene ends were 4 bases for V and 2 bases for J; bases not matched to a gene: 19. CDR3 residues: CASSPRRGSAGQGNTDTQYF. The CDR3 DNA sequence: TGTGCCAGCAGCCCTCGTAGGGGGAGTGCGGGACAGGGGAACACAGATACGCAGTATTTT.

This clone was detected only a few times. The rearrangement uses TRBV5-4 and TRBJ2-3; 15 bases agree with TRBD2. V trimming: 2 bases; J trimming: 0 bases; junction bases outside the gene matches: 10. The CDR3 runs to 20 residues. CDR1 is SGHNT, CDR2 YYREEE, per germline (reference sequence). This chain's CDR3 is CASSFLGGTSGRLSTDTQYF. The DNA of the CDR3 is TGTGCCAGCAGCTTCCTCGGGGGGACTAGCGGGAGGCTTAGCACAGATACGCAGTATTTT.

The chain is built from TRBV10-2 and TRBJ1-2; 9 nucleotides match TRBD1. With 11 bases clipped from V and 1 base from J, the junction kept 5 bases outside the gene matches. Germline CDR1 reads WSHSY; CDR2 reads SAAADI. The CDR3 length is 13 residues. CDR3 DNA sequence: TGCGCCGGGGGGACAGGGAGTAACTATGGCTACACCTTC. Translation: CAGGTGSNYGYTF.

This clone has only one observation. This CDR3 is also generated by other DNA sequences in the sample. The rearrangement joins TRBV18 to TRBJ2-1, with 8 nucleotides matching TRBD2. The CDR3 consists of 16 residues. Germline values: CDR1 KGHSH, CDR2 LQKENI. J lost 0 bases, V lost 2 bases, and 3 bases had no gene match. In nucleotides, the CDR3 is TGTGCCAGCTCACCAACCAGCGGGAGCTCCTACAATGAGCAGTTCTTC. As protein: CASSPTSGSSYNEQFF.

This clone was counted a few times. V gene TRBV18 combines with J gene TRBJ2-7; 8 bases map to TRBD1. This CDR3 has 14 residues. Germline V gives CDR1 KGHSH, CDR2 LQKENI. V gave up 1 base and J gave up 5 bases; unmatched junction bases: 4. This CDR3 reads CASSPRTGIHEQYF. In DNA form, the CDR3 reads TGTGCCAGCTCACCACGGACAGGGATCCACGAGCAGTACTTC. Filled out from reference TRBV18 and TRBJ2-7, the complete variable domain reads NAGVMQNPRHLVRRRGQEARLRCSPMKGHSHVYWYRQLPEEGLKFMVYLQKENIIDESGMPKERFSAEFPKEGPSILRIQQVVRGDSAAYFCASSPRTGIHEQYFGPGTRLTVT.

This rearrangement joins TRBV2 to TRBJ1-6; possible D gene TRBD1, 6 bases. Germline V gives CDR1 SNHLY, CDR2 FYNNEI. The ends were cut back, 7 bases at V and 2 bases at J, with 18 bases in the middle. The CDR3 contains 17 residues. The CDR3 DNA is TGTGCCAGCACCGGTTCCGGGGGGCGAGCCTATAATTCACCCCTCCACTTT. This sequence encodes CASTGSGGRAYNSPLHF.

The V gene is TRBV7-2, the J gene TRBJ2-7, with D possibly called TRBD1 or TRBD2 (6 bases each). The CDR3 is 14 amino acids. V was shortened by 4 bases and J by 3 bases, with 13 bases between the two germline ends. The germline V gene encodes CDR1 SGHTA and CDR2 FQGNSA. The CDR3 reads CASSSGAVNYEQYF. The CDR3 DNA sequence: TGTGCCAGCAGCTCGGGGGCCGTTAACTACGAGCAGTACTTC.

The rearrangement uses TRBV7-8 and TRBJ2-1, with D maybe TRBD1 (6 bases). The germline V and J ends were trimmed by 5 bases and 1 base, with 12 bases remaining between them. The V gene's germline CDR1 is SGHVS and CDR2 FQNEAQ. This CDR3 is built from 15 residues. CDR3 in DNA: TGTGCCAGCAGCGCGTACAGGGTGTCCTACAATGAGCAGTTCTTC. Protein: CASSAYRVSYNEQFF.

The rearrangement joins TRBV10-3 to TRBJ1-3; TRBD1 aligns across 10 bases. J gave up 10 bases and V 0 bases, and 6 bases lay outside the gene matches. The CDR3 is 15 residues long. Germline V gene lookup returns CDR1 ENHRY and CDR2 SYGVKD. The CDR3 DNA follows: TGTGCCATCAGTGAGTCGACTCCGGGACAGGGGACCATATATTTT. It specifies CAISESTPGQGTIYF.

The CDR3 protein is CSVERDRGVSNYGYTF. The DNA of the CDR3 is TGCAGCGTTGAACGGGACAGGGGCGTCTCTAACTATGGCTACACCTTC. This chain uses TRBV29-1 with TRBJ1-2; 10 bases agree with TRBD1. V was clipped by 2 bases and J by 0 bases; unmatched bases: 6. Germline V gene lookup returns CDR1 SQVTM and CDR2 ANQGSEA. The CDR3 consists of 16 residues.

In this sample, this clone turned up once. The chain employs TRBV5-1 and TRBJ2-3, with unresolved D. V dropped 3 bases and J dropped 4 bases, with 9 bases sitting between them. Germline CDR1 and CDR2: SGHRS and YFSETQ. The length of the CDR3 is 13 residues. This CDR3 is CASSSAAADTQYF. CDR3 coding DNA: TGCGCCAGCAGCTCCGCTGCTGCAGATACGCAGTATTTT.

This chain links TRBV28 with TRBJ2-5; D ambiguous. CDR1 is MDHEN, CDR2 SYDVKM, per germline. V lost 6 bases and J 0 bases, leaving 14 bases between the germline ends. This CDR3 has 15 amino acids. Here the CDR3 DNA reads TGTGCCAGCAGAACCGGGTCTCAGTACCAAGAGACCCAGTACTTC. It yields the protein CASRTGSQYQETQYF.

This chain connects TRBV19 to TRBJ1-2; D unclear. Trimming shortened V by 8 bases and J by 1 base, and 11 bases separated the two germline ends. Per germline, CDR1 LNHDA and CDR2 SQIVND (reference sequence). The CDR3 is 13 residues long. The CDR3 spells CASHRMYNYGYTF. The CDR3 nucleotides read TGTGCCAGTCACCGGATGTATAACTATGGCTACACCTTC.

The V and J genes are TRBV14 and TRBJ2-2; D uncertain. Germline lookup yields CDR1 SGHDN and CDR2 FVKESK. The CDR3 is 14 amino acids. V lost 1 base and J 3 bases, leaving 6 bases between the germline ends. The CDR3 region is CASSQVPYTGELFF. CDR3 DNA sequence: TGTGCCAGCAGCCAAGTACCATACACCGGGGAGCTGTTTTTT.

The chain links TRBV5-4 to TRBJ1-1, with D tentatively TRBD1 (6 bases). The CDR3 sequence is 15 residues long. With 7 bases removed from V and 0 bases from J, the gap between germline ends came to 16 bases. The germline gives CDR1 SGHNT, CDR2 YYREEE (reference sequence). The CDR3 nucleotides are TGTGCCAGCTCGTCCGGGGGCACCCTGAACACTGAAGCTTTCTTT. This sequence encodes CASSSGGTLNTEAFF.

The chain employs TRBV6-1 and TRBJ2-7, with 10 bases that match TRBD1. The V gene's germline CDR1 is MNHNS and CDR2 SASEGT. V gave up 6 bases and J gave up 3 bases; unmatched junction bases: 8. The CDR3 runs to 15 residues. The CDR3 nucleotides are TGTGCCAGCAGGCAACGGGGACAGGGGAACTACGAGCAGTACTTC. The encoded protein is CASRQRGQGNYEQYF.

The rearrangement links TRBV9 to TRBJ1-1, with TRBD1 matching 7 bases. This CDR3 has 13 residues. V gave up 0 bases and J gave up 11 bases; unmatched junction bases: 7. Germline CDR1 and CDR2: SGDLS and YYNGEE. CDR3 protein: CASSVGGTDSAFF. CDR3 nucleotide sequence: TGTGCCAGCAGCGTAGGGGGGACAGATTCCGCTTTCTTT.